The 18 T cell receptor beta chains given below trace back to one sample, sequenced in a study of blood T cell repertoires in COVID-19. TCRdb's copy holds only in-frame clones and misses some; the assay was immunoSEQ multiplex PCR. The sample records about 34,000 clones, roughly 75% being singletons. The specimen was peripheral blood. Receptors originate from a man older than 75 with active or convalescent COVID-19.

CDR3 region: CASTIRRGAVYEQYF. The CDR3 region has the DNA TGTGCCAGCACCATCCGGCGGGGCGCCGTCTACGAGCAGTACTTC. The rearrangement links TRBV27 to TRBJ2-7, with a weak D call TRBD2 (6 bases). The V end lost 7 bases, the J end lost 3 bases, and 19 bases lay between the germline ends. This CDR3 spans 15 amino acids. The V gene's germline CDR1 is MNHEY and CDR2 SMNVEV (reference sequence).

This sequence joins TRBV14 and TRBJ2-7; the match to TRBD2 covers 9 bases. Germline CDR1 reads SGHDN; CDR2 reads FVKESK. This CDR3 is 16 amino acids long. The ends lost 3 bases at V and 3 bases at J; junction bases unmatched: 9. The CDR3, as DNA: TGTGCCAGCAGCCACCTAGGGAGGACTAGCGACTACGAGCAGTACTTC. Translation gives CASSHLGRTSDYEQYF.

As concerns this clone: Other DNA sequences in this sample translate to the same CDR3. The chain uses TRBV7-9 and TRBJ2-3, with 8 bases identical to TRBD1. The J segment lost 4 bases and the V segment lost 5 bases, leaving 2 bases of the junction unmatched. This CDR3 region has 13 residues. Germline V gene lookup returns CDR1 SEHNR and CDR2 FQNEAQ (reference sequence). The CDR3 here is CASSPRGPDTQYF. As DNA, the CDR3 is TGTGCCAGCAGCCCCAGGGGGCCAGATACGCAGTATTTT.

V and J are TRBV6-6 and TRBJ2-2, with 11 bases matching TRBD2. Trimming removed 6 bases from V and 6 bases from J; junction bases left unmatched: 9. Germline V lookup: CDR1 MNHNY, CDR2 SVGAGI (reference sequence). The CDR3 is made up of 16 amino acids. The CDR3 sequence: CASSPRRLAGSGELFF. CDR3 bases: TGTGCCAGCAGCCCTCGCAGACTAGCGGGGTCCGGGGAGCTGTTTTTT.

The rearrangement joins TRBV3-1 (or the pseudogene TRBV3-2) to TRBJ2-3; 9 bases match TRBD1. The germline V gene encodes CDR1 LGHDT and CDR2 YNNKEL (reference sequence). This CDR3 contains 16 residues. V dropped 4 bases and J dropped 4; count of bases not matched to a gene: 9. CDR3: CASSPPGTGRADTQYF. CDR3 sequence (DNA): TGTGCCAGCAGCCCCCCAGGGACAGGGAGGGCAGATACGCAGTATTTT.

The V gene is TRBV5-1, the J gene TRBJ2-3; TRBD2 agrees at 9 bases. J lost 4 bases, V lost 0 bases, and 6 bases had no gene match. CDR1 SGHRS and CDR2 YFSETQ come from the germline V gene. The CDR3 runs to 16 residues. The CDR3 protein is CASSLGSGSDADTQYF. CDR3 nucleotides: TGCGCCAGCAGCTTGGGTAGCGGGAGTGACGCAGATACGCAGTATTTT.

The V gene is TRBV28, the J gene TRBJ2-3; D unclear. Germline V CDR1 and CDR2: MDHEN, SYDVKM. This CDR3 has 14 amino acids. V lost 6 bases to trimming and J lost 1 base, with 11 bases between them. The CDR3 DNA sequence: TGTGCCAGCAGCCCGGAGAGCGGCACAGATACGCAGTATTTT. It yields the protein CASSPESGTDTQYF.

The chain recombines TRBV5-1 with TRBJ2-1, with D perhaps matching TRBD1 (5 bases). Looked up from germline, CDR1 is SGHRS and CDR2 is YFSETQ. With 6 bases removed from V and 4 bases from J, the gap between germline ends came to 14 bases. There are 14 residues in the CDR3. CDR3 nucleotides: TGCGCCAGCACCAATCCGCAGGGATACAATGAGCAGTTCTTC. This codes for CASTNPQGYNEQFF. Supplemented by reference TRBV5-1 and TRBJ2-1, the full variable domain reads KAGVTQTPRYLIKTRGQQVTLSCSPISGHRSVSWYQQTPGQGLQFLFEYFSETQRNKGNFPGRFSGRQFSNSRSEMNVSTLELGDSALYLCASTNPQGYNEQFFGPGTRLTVL.

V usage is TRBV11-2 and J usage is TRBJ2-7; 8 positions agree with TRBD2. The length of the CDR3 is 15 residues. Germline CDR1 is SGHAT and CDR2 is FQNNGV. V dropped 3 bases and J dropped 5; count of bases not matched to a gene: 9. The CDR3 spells CASSFTSGSLNEQYF. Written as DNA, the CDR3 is TGTGCCAGCAGCTTCACCAGCGGGAGTTTGAACGAGCAGTACTTC.

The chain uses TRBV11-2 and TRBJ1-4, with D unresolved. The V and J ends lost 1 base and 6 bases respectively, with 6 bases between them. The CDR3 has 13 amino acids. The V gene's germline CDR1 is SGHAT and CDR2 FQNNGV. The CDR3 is CASSLAVYEKLFF. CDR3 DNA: TGTGCCAGCAGCTTAGCCGTTTATGAAAAACTGTTTTTT.

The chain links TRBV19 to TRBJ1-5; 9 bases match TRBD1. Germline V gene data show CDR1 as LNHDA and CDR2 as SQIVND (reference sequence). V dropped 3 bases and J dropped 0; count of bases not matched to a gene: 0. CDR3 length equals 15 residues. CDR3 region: CASSMDRGSNQPQHF. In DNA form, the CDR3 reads TGTGCCAGTAGTATGGACAGGGGTAGCAATCAGCCCCAGCATTTT.

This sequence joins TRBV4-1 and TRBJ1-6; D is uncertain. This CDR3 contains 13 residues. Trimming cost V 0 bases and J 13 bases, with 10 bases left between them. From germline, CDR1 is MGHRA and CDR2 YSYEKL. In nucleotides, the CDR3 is TGCGCCAGCAGCCAAGACGGCGGGGTGCCCCTCCACTTT. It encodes CASSQDGGVPLHF.

CDR3: CASSQDQGTDTQYF. Written as DNA, the CDR3 is TGCGCCAGCAGCCAAGACCAGGGTACAGATACGCAGTATTTT. The chain employs TRBV4-1 and TRBJ2-3, with a tentative D call TRBD1 (5 bases). The CDR3 contains 14 residues. CDR1 MGHRA and CDR2 YSYEKL come from the germline V gene. V was pared by 0 bases and J by 3 bases, with 7 bases between.

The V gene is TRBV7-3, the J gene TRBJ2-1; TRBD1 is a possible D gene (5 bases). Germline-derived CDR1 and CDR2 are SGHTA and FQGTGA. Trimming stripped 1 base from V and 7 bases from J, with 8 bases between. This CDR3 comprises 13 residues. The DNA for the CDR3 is TGTGCCAGCAGCTTAATTTCAGGGAATGAGCAGTTCTTC. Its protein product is CASSLISGNEQFF.

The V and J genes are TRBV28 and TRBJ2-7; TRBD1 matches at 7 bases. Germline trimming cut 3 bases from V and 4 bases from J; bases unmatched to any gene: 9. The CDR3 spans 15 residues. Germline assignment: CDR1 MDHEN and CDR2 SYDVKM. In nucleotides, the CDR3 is TGTGCCAGCAGTTTCCGGGACAGCCTGTGGTACGAGCAGTACTTC. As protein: CASSFRDSLWYEQYF.

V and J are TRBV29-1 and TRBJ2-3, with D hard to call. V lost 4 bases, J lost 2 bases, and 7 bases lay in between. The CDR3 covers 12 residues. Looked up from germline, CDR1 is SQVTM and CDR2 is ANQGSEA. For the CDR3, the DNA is TGCAGCGTTGGGCCCGACACAGATACGCAGTATTTT. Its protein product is CSVGPDTDTQYF.

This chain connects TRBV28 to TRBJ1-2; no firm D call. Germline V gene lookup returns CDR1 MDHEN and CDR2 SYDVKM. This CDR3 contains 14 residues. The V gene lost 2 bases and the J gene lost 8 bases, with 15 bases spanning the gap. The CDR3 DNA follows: TGTGCCAGCAGTTTAATGACTCCACGCACGGGCTACACCTTC. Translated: CASSLMTPRTGYTF.

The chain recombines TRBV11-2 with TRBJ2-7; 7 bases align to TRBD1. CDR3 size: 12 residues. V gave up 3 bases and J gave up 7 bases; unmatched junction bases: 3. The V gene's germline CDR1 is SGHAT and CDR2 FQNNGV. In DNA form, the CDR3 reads TGTGCCAGCAGCTTGACAGGGCTAGAGCAGTACTTC. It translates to CASSLTGLEQYF.